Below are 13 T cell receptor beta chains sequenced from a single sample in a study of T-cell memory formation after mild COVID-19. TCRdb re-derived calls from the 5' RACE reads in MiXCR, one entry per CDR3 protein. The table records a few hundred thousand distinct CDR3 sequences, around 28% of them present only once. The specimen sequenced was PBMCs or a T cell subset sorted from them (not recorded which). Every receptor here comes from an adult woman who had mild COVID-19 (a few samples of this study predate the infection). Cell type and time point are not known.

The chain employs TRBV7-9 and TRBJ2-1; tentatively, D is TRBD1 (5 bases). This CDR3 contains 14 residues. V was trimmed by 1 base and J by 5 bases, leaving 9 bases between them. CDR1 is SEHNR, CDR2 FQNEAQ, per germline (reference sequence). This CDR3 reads CASSLVTGNNEQFF. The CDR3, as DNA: TGTGCCAGCAGCTTAGTTACAGGAAACAATGAGCAGTTCTTC.

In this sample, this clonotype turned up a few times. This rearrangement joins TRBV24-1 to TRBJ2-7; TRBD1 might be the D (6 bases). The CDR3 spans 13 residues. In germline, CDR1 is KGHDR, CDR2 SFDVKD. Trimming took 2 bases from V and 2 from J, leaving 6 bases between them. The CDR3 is CATSDSGAYEQYF. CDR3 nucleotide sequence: TGTGCCACCAGTGATTCAGGGGCCTACGAGCAGTACTTC.

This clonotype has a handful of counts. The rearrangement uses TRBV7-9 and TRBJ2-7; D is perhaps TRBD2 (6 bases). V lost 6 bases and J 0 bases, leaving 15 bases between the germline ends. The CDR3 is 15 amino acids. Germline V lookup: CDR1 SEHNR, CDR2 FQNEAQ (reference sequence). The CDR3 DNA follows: TGTGCCAGCAGGCCCGGGGGTTTCGGCTCCTACGAGCAGTACTTC. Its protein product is CASRPGGFGSYEQYF.

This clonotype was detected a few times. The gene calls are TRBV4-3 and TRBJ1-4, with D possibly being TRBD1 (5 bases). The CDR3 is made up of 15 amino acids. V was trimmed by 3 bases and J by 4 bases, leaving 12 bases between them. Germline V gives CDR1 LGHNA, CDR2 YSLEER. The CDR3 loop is CASSQEGRYNEKLFF. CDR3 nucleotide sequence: TGCGCCAGCAGCCAGGAGGGGAGATATAATGAAAAACTGTTTTTT.

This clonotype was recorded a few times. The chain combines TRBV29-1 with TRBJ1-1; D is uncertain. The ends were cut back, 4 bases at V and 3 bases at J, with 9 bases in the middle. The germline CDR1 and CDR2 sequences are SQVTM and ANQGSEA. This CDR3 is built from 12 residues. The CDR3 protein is CSVVRSDTEAFF. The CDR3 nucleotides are TGCAGCGTTGTCCGAAGTGACACTGAAGCTTTCTTT.

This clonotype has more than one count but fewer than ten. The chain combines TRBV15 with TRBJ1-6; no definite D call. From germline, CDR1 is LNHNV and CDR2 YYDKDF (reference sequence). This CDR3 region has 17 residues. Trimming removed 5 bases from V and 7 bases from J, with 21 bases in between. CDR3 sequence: CATSSTGRLPQNSPLHF. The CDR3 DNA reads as TGTGCCACCAGCTCCACGGGCCGCCTCCCACAGAATTCACCCCTCCACTTT.

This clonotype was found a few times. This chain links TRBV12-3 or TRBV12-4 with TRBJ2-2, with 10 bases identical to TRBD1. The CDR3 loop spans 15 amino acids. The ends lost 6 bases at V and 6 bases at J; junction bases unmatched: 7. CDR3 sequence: CASSPRGTGAGELFF. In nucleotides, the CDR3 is TGTGCCAGCAGCCCCCGGGGGACAGGGGCCGGGGAGCTGTTTTTT.

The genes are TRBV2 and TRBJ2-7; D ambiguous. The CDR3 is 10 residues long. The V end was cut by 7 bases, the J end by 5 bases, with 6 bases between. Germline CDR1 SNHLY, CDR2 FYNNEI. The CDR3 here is CASIVHEQYF. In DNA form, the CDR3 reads TGTGCCAGCATTGTCCACGAGCAGTACTTC. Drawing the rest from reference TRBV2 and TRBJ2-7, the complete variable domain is EPEVTQTPSHQVTQMGQEVILRCVPISNHLYFYWYRQILGQKVEFLVSFYNNEISEKSEIFDDQFSVERPDGSNFTLKIRSTKLEDSAMYFCASIVHEQYFGPGTRLTVT.

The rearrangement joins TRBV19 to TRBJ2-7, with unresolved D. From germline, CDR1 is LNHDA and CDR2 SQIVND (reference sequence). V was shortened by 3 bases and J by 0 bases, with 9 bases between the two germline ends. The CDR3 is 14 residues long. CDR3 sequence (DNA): TGTGCCAGTAGTATGGGCTCCCACTCCTACGAGCAGTACTTC. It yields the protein CASSMGSHSYEQYF.

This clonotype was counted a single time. The DNA of the CDR3 is TGCAGTGCTAGAGATTTTAGGGGGCCGGGCAATCAGCCCCAGCATTTT. Translated, it gives CSARDFRGPGNQPQHF. The chain joins TRBV20-1 to TRBJ1-5, with TRBD1 matching over 7 bases. CDR3 size: 16 residues. The V and J ends lost 0 bases and 2 bases, in that order; junction bases with no gene match: 7. Germline V gene data show CDR1 as DFQATT and CDR2 as SNEGSKA (reference sequence).

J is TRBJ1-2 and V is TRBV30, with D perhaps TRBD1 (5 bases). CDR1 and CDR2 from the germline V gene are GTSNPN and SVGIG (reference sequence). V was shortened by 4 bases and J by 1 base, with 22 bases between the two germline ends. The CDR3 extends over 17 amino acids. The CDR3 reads CAWTRRDESPVNYGYTF. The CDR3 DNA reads TGTGCCTGGACCCGACGGGACGAGTCGCCCGTTAACTATGGCTACACCTTC.

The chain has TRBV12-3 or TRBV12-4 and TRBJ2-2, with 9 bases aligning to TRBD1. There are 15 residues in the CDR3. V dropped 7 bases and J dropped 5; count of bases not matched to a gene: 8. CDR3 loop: CASTIKQGATGELFF. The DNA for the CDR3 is TGTGCCAGCACCATTAAACAGGGGGCGACCGGGGAGCTGTTTTTT.

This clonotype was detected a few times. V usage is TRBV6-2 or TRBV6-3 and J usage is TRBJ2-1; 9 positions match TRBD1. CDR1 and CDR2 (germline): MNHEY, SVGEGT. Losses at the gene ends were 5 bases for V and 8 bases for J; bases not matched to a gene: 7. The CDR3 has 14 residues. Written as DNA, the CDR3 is TGTGCCAGCAGTCCAACAGGGGGCTTGGATGAGCAGTTCTTC. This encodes CASSPTGGLDEQFF.